This T cell receptor beta chain was recorded in a study of T cell clones after liver transplantation. CD3+CD4+ and CD3+CD8+ cells were FACS-sorted from thawed unstimulated PBMCs. Produced via immunoSEQ multiplex PCR; TCRdb's table is partial and in-frame only. The profile covers about 20,000 clones, with 78% appearing a single time and 30% to 45% taken by the ten largest. This clone showed up just a few times. The source of this sequence is a human patient who received a liver transplant. Some T cells may have come from the graft donor. This material consisted of CD8+ T cells from blood, taken more than 53 months after liver transplant.

CDR3 sequence reads: CASRVMNTEAFF. The CDR3 nucleotides are TGTGCCAGCAGGGTCATGAACACTGAAGCTTTCTTT. The chain carries TRBV7-9 and TRBJ1-1, with D unclear. In germline, CDR1 is SEHNR, CDR2 FQNEAQ (reference sequence). The CDR3 runs 12 residues. Trimming cost V 6 bases and J 0 bases, with 5 bases left between them.